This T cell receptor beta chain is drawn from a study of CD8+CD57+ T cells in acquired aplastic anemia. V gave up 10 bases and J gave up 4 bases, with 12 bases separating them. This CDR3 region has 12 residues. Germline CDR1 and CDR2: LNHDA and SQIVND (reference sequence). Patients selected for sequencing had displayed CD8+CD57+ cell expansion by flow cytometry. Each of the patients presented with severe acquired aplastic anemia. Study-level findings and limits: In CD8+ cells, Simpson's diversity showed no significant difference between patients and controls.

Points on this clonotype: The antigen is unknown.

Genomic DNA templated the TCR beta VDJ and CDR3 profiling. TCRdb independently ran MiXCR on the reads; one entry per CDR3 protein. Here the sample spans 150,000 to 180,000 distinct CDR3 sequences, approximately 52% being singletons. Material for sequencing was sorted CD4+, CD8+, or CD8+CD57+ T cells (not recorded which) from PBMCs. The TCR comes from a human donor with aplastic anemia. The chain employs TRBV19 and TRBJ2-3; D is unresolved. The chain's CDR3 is CATQYASDTQYF. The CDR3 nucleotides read TGTGCCACCCAGTACGCGTCAGATACGCAGTATTTT.